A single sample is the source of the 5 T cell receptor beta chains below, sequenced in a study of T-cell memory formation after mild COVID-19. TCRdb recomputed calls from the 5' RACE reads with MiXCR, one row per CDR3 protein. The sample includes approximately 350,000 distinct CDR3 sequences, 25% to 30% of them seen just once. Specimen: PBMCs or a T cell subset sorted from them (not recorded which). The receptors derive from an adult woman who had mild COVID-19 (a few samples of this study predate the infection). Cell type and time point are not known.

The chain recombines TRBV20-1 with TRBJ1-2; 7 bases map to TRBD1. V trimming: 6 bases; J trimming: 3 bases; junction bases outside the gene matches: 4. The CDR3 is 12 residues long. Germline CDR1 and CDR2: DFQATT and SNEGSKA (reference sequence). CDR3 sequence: CSATQGDYGYTF. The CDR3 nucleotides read TGCAGTGCCACCCAGGGGGACTATGGCTACACCTTC.

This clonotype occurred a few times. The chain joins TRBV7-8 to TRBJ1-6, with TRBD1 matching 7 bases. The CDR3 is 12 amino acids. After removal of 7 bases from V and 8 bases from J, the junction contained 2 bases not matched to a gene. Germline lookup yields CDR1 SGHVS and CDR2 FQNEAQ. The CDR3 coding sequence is TGTGCCAGCACCACAGGGGATTCACCCCTCCACTTT. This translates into CASTTGDSPLHF.

CDR3 in amino acids: CAWSAKTRLTNTGELFF. The CDR3, as DNA: TGTGCCTGGAGTGCCAAGACTAGACTTACGAACACCGGGGAGCTGTTTTTT. The rearrangement joins TRBV30 to TRBJ2-2; D might be TRBD2 (6 bases). The CDR3 sequence is 17 residues long. Trimming shortened V by 1 base and J by 0 bases, and 15 bases separated the two germline ends. The germline CDR1 and CDR2 sequences are GTSNPN and SVGIG (reference sequence).

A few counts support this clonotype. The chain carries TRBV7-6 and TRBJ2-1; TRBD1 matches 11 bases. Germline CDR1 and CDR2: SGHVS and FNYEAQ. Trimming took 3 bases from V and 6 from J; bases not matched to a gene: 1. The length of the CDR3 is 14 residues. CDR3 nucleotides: TGTGCCAGCAGCTTCGGGACAGGGGGCAATGAGCAGTTCTTC. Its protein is CASSFGTGGNEQFF.

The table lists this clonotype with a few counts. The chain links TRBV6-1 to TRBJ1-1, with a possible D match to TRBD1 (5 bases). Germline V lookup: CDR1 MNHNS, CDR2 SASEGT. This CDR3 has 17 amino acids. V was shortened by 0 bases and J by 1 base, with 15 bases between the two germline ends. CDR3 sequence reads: CASSEARGPQGNTEAFF. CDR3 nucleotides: TGTGCCAGCAGTGAAGCCCGGGGACCCCAGGGGAACACTGAAGCTTTCTTT.